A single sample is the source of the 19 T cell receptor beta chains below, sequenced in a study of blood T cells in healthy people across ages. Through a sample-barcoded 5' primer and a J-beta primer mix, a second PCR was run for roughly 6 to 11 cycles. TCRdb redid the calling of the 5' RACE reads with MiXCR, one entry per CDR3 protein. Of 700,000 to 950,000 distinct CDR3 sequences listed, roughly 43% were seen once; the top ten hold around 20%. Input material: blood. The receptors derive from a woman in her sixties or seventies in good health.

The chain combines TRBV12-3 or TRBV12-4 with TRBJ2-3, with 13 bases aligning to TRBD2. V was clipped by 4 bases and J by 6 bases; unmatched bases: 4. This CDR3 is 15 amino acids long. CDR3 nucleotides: TGTGCCAGCAGTTCCGGACTAGCGGGAGTGGATACGCAGTATTTT. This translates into CASSSGLAGVDTQYF.

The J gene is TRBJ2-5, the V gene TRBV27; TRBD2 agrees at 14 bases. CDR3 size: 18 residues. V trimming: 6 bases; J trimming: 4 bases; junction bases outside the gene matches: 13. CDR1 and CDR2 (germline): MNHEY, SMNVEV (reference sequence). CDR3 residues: CASSPYVGLAGVGETQYF. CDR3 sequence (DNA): TGTGCCAGCAGCCCCTATGTGGGACTAGCGGGAGTAGGAGAGACCCAGTACTTC.

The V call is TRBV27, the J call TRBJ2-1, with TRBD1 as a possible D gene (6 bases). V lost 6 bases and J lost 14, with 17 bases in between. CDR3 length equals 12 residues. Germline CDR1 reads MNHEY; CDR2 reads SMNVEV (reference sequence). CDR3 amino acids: CASRSGRGREFF. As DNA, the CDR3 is TGTGCCAGCAGATCCGGCAGGGGAAGGGAGTTCTTC.

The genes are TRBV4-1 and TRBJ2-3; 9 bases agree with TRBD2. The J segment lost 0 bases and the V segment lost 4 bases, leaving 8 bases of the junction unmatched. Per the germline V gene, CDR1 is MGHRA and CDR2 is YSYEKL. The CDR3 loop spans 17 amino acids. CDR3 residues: CASSPRGLATSTDTQYF. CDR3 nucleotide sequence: TGCGCCAGCAGCCCCAGGGGACTAGCTACTAGCACAGATACGCAGTATTTT.

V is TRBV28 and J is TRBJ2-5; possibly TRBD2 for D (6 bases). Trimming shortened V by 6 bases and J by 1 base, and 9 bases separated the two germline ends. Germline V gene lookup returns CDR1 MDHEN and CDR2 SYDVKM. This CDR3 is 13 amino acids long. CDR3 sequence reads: CASRLGGQETQYF. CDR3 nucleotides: TGTGCCAGCAGACTGGGGGGCCAAGAGACCCAGTACTTC.

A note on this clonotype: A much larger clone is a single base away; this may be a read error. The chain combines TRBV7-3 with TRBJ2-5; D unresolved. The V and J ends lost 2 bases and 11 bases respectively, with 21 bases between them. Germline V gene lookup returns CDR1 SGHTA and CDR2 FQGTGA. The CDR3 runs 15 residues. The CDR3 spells CASSLWSEPYNEQYF. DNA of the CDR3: TGTGCCAGCAGCTTATGGTCCGAGCCCTACAATGAGCAGTACTTC.

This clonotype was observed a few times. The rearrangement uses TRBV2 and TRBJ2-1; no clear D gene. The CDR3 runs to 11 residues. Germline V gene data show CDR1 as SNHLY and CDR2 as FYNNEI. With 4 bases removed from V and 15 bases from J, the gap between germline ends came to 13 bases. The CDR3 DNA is TGTGCCAGCAGTGTCAGGCCGCGGCCGTTCTTC. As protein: CASSVRPRPFF. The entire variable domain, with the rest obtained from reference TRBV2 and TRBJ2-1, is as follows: EPEVTQTPSHQVTQMGQEVILRCVPISNHLYFYWYRQILGQKVEFLVSFYNNEISEKSEIFDDQFSVERPDGSNFTLKIRSTKLEDSAMYFCASSVRPRPFFGPGTRLTVL.

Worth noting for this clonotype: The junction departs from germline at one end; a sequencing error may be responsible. The CDR3 DNA reads TGTGCTAGCAGCCAAGGGCAGATCAGGGGGCTCTCAACTAATGAAAAACTGTTTTTT. Translation: CASSQGQIRGLSTNEKLFF. The rearrangement links TRBV4-2 to TRBJ1-4, with 8 nucleotides matching TRBD1. Germline V gives CDR1 LGHNA, CDR2 YNFKEQ. This CDR3 is built from 19 residues.

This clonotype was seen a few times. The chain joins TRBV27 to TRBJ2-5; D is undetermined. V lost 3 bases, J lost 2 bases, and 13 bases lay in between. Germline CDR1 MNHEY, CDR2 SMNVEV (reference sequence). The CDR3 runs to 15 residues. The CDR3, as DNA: TGTGCCAGCAGTTTGCTAGACAAAGGGCAAGAGACCCAGTACTTC. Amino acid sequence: CASSLLDKGQETQYF.

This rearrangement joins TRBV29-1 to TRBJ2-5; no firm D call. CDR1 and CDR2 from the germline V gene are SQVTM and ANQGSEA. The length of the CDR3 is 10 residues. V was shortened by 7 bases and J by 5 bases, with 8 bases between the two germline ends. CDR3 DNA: TGCAGCGGATATAGGGAGACCCAGTACTTC. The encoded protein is CSGYRETQYF. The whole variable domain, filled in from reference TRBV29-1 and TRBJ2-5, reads SAVISQKPSRDICQRGTSLTIQCQVDSQVTMMFWYRQQPGQSLTLIATANQGSEATYESGFVIDKFPISRPNLTFSTLTVSNMSPEDSSIYLCSGYRETQYFGPGTRLLVL.

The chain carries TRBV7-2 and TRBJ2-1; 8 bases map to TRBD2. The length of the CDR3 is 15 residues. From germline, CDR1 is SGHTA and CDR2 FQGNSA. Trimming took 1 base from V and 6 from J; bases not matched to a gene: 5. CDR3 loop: CASSLEAGLGNEQFF. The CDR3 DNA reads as TGTGCCAGCAGCTTAGAAGCGGGACTAGGCAATGAGCAGTTCTTC. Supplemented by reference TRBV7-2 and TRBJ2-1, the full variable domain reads GAGVSQSPSNKVTEKGKDVELRCDPISGHTALYWYRQSLGQGLEFLIYFQGNSAPDKSGLPSDRFSAERTGGSVSTLTIQRTQQEDSAVYLCASSLEAGLGNEQFFGPGTRLTVL.

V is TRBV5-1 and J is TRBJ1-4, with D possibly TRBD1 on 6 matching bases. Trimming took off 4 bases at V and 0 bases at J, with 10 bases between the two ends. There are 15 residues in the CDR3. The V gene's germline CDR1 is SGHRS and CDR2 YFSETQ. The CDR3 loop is CASSSGQTTNEKLFF. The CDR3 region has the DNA TGCGCCAGCAGCAGTGGACAGACAACTAATGAAAAACTGTTTTTT.

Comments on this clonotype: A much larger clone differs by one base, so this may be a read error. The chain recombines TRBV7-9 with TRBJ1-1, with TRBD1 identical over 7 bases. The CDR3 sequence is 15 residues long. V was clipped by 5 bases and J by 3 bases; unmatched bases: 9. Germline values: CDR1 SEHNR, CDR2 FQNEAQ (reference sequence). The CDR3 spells CASSVRSTGDTEAFF. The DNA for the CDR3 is TGTGCCAGCAGCGTACGTAGTACAGGGGACACTGAAGCTTTCTTT.

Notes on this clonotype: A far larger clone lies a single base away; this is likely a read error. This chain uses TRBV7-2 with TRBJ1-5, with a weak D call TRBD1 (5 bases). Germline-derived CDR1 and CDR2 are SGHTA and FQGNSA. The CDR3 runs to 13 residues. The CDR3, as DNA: TGTGCCAGCAGCTCCCAGGGAGATCAGCCCCTGCATTTT. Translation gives CASSSQGDQPLHF.

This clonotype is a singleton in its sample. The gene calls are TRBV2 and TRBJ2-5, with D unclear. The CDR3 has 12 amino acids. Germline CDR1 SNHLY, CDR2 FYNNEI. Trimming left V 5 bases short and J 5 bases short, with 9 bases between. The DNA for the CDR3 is TGTGCCAGCAGTACTAAGACGGAGACCCAGTACTTC. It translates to CASSTKTETQYF.

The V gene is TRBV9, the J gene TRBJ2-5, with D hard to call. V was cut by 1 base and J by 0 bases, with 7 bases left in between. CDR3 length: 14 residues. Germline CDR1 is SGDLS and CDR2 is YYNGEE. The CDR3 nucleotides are TGTGCCAGCAGCGTACTGTGGGACCAAGAGACCCAGTACTTC. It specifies CASSVLWDQETQYF.

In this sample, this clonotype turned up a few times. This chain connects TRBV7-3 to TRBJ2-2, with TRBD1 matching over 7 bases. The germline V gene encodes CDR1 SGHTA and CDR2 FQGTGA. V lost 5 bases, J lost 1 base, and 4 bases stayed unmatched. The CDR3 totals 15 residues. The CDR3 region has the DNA TGTGCCAGCAGCCCAGACAGGGAGAACACCGGGGAGCTGTTTTTT. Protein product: CASSPDRENTGELFF. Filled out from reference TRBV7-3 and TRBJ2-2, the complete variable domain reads GAGVSQTPSNKVTEKGKYVELRCDPISGHTALYWYRQSLGQGPEFLIYFQGTGAADDSGLPNDRFFAVRPEGSVSTLKIQRTERGDSAVYLCASSPDRENTGELFFGEGSRLTVL.

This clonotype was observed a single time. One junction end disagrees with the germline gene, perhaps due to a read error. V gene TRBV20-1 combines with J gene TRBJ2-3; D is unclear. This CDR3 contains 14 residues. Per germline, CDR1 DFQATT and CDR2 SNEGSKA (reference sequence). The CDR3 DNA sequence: TGCGGTGCTAGAAGGACGGCCACGGAAGATACGCAGTATTTT. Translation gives CGARRTATEDTQYF.

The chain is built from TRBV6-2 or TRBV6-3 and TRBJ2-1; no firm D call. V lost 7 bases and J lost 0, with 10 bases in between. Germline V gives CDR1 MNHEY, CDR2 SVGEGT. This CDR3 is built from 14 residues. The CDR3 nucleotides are TGTGCCAGCATGGTGACCAGCTCCTACAATGAGCAGTTCTTC. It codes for CASMVTSSYNEQFF.